The clone carrying this TCR beta chain was counted only a few times. This entry belongs to a study of T-cell memory formation after mild COVID-19. TCRdb re-called the 5' RACE reads through MiXCR, storing one row per CDR3 protein. The sample holds roughly 600,000 distinct CDR3 sequences; about 20% are singletons and the top ten take about 12%. The trim removed 4 bases at V and 8 bases at J, leaving 8 bases unmatched. The CDR3 runs 13 residues. CDR1 and CDR2 from the germline V gene are SGHRS and YFSETQ. The receptor was isolated from an adult woman who had mild COVID-19 (a few samples of this study predate the infection). Cell type and time point are not known. The sequenced sample was PBMCs or a T cell subset sorted from them (not recorded which). V usage is TRBV5-1 and J usage is TRBJ1-2, with 7 bases identical to TRBD1. CDR3 sequence reads: CASSPTGVGGYTF. For the CDR3, the DNA is TGCGCCAGCAGCCCCACAGGGGTGGGCGGCTACACCTTC. Filled out from reference TRBV5-1 and TRBJ1-2, the complete variable domain reads KAGVTQTPRYLIKTRGQQVTLSCSPISGHRSVSWYQQTPGQGLQFLFEYFSETQRNKGNFPGRFSGRQFSNSRSEMNVSTLELGDSALYLCASSPTGVGGYTFGSGTRLTVV.